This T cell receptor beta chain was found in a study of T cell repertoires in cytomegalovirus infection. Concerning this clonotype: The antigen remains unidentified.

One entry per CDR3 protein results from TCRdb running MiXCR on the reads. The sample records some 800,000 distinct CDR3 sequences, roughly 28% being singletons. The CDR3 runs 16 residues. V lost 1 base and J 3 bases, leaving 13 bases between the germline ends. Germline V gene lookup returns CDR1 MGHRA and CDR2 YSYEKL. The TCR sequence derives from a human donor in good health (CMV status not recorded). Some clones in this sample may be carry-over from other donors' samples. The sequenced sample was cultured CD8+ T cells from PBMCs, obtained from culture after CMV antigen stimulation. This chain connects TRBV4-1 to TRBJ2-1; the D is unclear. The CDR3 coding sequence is TGCGCCAGCAGCCAAGCTGTAACAGTCGACTACAATGAGCAGTTCTTC. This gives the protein CASSQAVTVDYNEQFF.